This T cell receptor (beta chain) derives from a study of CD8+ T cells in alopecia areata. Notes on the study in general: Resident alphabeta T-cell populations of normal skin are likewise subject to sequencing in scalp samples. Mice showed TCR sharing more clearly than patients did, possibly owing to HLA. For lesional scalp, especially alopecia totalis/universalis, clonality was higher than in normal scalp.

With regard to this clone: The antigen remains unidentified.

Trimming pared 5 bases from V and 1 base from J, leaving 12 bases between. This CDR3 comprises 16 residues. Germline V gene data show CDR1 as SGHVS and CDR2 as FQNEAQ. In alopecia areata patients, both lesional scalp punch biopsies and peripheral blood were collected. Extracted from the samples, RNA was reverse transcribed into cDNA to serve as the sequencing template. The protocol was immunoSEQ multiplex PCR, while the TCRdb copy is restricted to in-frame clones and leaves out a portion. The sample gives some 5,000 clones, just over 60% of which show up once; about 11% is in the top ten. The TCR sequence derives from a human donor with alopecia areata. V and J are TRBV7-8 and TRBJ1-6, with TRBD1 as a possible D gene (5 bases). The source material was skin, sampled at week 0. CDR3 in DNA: TGTGCCAGCAGCCCCAACCGACAGTCCTATAATTCACCCCTCCACTTT. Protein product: CASSPNRQSYNSPLHF.